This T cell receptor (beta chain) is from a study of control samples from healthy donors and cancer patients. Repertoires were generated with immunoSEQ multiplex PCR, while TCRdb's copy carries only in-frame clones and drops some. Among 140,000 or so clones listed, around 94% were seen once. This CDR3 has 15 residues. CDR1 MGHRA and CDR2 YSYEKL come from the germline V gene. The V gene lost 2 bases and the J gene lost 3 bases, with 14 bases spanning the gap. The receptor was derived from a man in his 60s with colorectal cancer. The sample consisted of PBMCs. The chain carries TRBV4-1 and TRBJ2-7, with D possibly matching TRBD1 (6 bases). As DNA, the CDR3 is TGCGCCAGCAGCCAACCGGGACAAATAAACTACGAGCAGTACTTC. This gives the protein CASSQPGQINYEQYF.